This T cell receptor beta chain was captured by sequencing in a study of CD8 T cells in ankylosing spondylitis. The length of the CDR3 is 15 residues. CDR1 is SQVTM and CDR2 is ANQGSEA in the germline V gene. The trim removed 3 bases at V and 4 bases at J, leaving 5 bases unmatched. Construction of TCR beta libraries was performed using quantitative 5'-RACE with molecular barcodes. TCRdb re-analysed the 5' RACE reads in MiXCR, keeping a single row per CDR3 protein. The sample shows hundreds of thousands of distinct CDR3 sequences, 20% of them seen only once. Whole-study findings and limits: For ankylosing spondylitis blood, a TCR beta motif of eight or nine highly homologous variants appeared characteristic. Some motif variants had been reported before (in reactive arthritis synovial fluid and blood). Clones linked to disease were reported to show significant enrichment in matched ankylosing spondylitis synovial fluid.

A remark on this clonotype: What it binds is not known.

This chain uses TRBV29-1 with TRBJ2-1; 11 bases are a match to TRBD2. This TCR derives from a male donor with ankylosing spondylitis or in good health (not recorded which). The sample taken for sequencing was blood, either unsorted or a sorted T cell fraction (not recorded which). In DNA form, the CDR3 reads TGCAGCGTTGATCTAGCGGGAGGAACATACAATGAGCAGTTCTTC. It yields the protein CSVDLAGGTYNEQFF.